The 2 T cell receptor beta chains reported below all come from one sample, sequenced in a study of T-cell reconstitution after alpha-beta-depleted transplantation in children (dated by TCRdb to 2016 to 2018). The intended sense of this specimen's treatment or condition label: allogeneic hematopoietic cell transplantation with graft depleted of TCRalphabeta T cells and CD19 B cells. The method was PCR. Instrument used: Illumina HiSeq 2500. Molecular barcoding was employed in the preparation of TCR libraries, with unique molecular identifiers being used to normalize TCRbeta repertoire quantification. TCRdb took the public reads, trimmed them with fastp at Q25, ran MiXCR for clone calling and kept in-frame beta chains. Entries are consolidated by CDR3 protein sequence, retaining the most common genes and DNA. Here the sample has some 350,000 distinct CDR3 sequences; roughly 15% occur a single time. The top ten clonotypes cover about 41% of the sample.

The specimen comprised PBMCs, mostly from graft donor cells, sampled 360 days after TCRalphabeta/CD19-depleted stem cell transplant. Receptors were obtained from a male patient aged 2-10 years who had a stem cell transplant for acute lymphoblastic leukemia, so the T cells may come from the graft donor.

The CDR3 sequence is CASSFSPGDEQYF. In DNA form, the CDR3 reads TGTGCCAGCAGCTTTTCCCCCGGGGACGAGCAGTACTTC. The V and J genes are TRBV5-4 and TRBJ2-7; TRBD2 might be the D (5 bases). CDR1 is SGHNT, CDR2 YYREEE, per germline (reference sequence). The CDR3 runs 13 residues. V lost 2 bases and J 5 bases, leaving 11 bases between the germline ends.

The rearrangement links TRBV5-6 to TRBJ1-2, with 10 positions matching TRBD1. CDR1 SGHDT and CDR2 YYEEEE come from the germline V gene. J gave up 4 bases and V 0 bases, and 6 bases lay outside the gene matches. There are 16 residues in the CDR3. The CDR3 region has the DNA TGTGCCAGCAGCTTGGAGACAGGGGGCCCGCTCTATGGCTACACCTTC. Translating it yields CASSLETGGPLYGYTF.